The T cell receptor (beta chain) under discussion was sequenced for a study of regulatory T cells in long-lasting Graves disease (dated by TCRdb to the early 2020s). General notes on the study: To count as having persistent Graves' disease, a patient had to have received antithyroid drug treatment for over 5 years with TSH receptor autoantibodies remaining persistently positive. A total of around 35 samples underwent TCR sequencing: around 13 from persistent and about 20 from newly diagnosed Graves' disease patients. The study took place in China and was registered as a clinical trial. In the clinical cohort, patients with persistent Graves' disease had used antithyroid drugs for an average of about 10.3 years. This study used TCR sequencing and RNA sequencing of peripheral blood to compare persistent Graves' disease patients against newly diagnosed Graves' disease patients.

About this clonotype: Its antigen is currently not known. No much larger clonotype is one base removed from it; base qualities were not supplied.

The time point label on this specimen signifies: persistent/refractory GD, antithyroid drugs over 5 years with positive TRAb. For both TCR sequencing and RNA sequencing, RNA was extracted from PBMCs using TRIzol. The diagnosis of Graves' disease followed American Thyroid Association guidelines. Recruitment of patients was carried out at an endocrinology department in Xi'an, China. Each patient gave 7 to 9.5 milliliters of peripheral blood, collected in an EDTA anticoagulant tube. Ficoll Paque Plus density gradient separation was used to isolate PBMCs, and no further T cell sorting was done. An Agilent 2100 Bioanalyzer and agarose gel were used to assess RNA quality, and a NanoDrop 2000 was used to measure RNA concentration. What the study reported, not specific to this receptor: More public clonotypes were shared among persistent patients (roughly 2,700) than among newly diagnosed patients (roughly 1,000). As a limitation, the authors acknowledged that the small sample size may reduce accuracy. Sequencing and analysis were limited to the TCR beta chain. Lower TCR Shannon entropy and fewer highly expanded clones were observed in persistent Graves' disease patients than in newly diagnosed patients, which suggested clonal expansion. Persistent disease showed preferential use of TRBV28, TRBJ1-2 and TRBJ2-5, whereas newly diagnosed disease favored TRBV20-1 and TRBJ2-1. Peripheral blood alone was examined, since thyroid tissue, which constituted the primary lesion, could not be accessed.

Libraries were made using multiplex PCR. Reads for this sample came from an Illumina HiSeq 4000. TCR beta libraries were built with iRepertoire HTBI primers and Arm-PCR amplification of CDR3 regions. Before sequencing, the PCR products underwent gel purification. As for how the authors treated the data: Across samples, fewer than 70 TRBV and approximately 15 TRBJ segments were identified and used for gene usage analysis of CDR3 amino acid clonotypes. Filtered high-quality paired reads were merged into contigs using COPE and FqMerger. Contigs were aligned with BLAST to IMGT TRBV, TRBD and TRBJ reference genes, and CDR3 was defined per IMGT. Any clonotype with a frequency above 0.1% was counted as a highly expanded clone. Repertoire diversity was measured by Shannon entropy, and V-J evenness by the Gini coefficient. A clonotype was considered public if more than one individual shared it. TCRdb trimmed the raw reads at Q25, called clones with MiXCR and kept productive beta chains. Every entry covers one CDR3 protein and lists the most common genes and DNA from its rows. Here the V and J calls rest on TCRdb's processing, not on the authors' analysis. Here the sample has under 450,000 distinct CDR3 sequences; about 25% occur a single time. Clones ranked in the top ten supply around 24% of the sample.

CDR1 is given as DFQATT and CDR2 as SNEGSKA, both from the germline V gene (reference sequence). V is pruned by 1 base and J by 4 bases, leaving 7 bases of the junction without a gene match. The CDR3 contains 15 residues, cysteine and phenylalanine counted. Only the CDR3 region is kept as DNA, spanning 45 bases read in frame from base 1. The TCR comes from a female donor with Graves disease. This chain joins TRBV20-1 to TRBJ2-3; 8 nucleotides in the junction match TRBD2. Material: peripheral blood mononuclear cells (PBMCs), obtained when the disease was refractory, from a patient treated with antithyroid drugs. In nucleotide form, the sequence is TGCAGTGCTAGAGGGCTAGCGGGTAGCTCAGATACGCAGTATTTT. It translates as CSARGLAGSSDTQYF.